Listed below are T cell receptor beta chains from one sample, sequenced in a study of vaccination and CD4 T cells after COVID-19. Via MiXCR, TCRdb re-called the PCR reads, giving one row per CDR3 protein. The repertoire has 20,000 or so distinct CDR3 sequences, 20% to 25% of them found once; the top ten carry approximately 8.6%. These receptors' targets are unknown. Sequencing used cultured CD4+ T cells from blood. All receptors derive from a human donor with COVID-19. Both conserved end residues are part of each CDR3. The D gene is left open where the match is weak. The size field is filled for only some rows; it gives once, few, many or a size class.

clone_size: few; j_call: TRBJ2-1; d_call: -; v_call: TRBV6-1; cdr3_nt: TGTGCCAGCAGCCGAATTACGGGATCCTACAATGAGCAGTTCTTC; cdr3_aa: CASSRITGSYNEQFF
clone_size: -; j_call: TRBJ1-3; d_call: -; v_call: TRBV7-9; cdr3_nt: TGTGCCAGCAGCTTAGACGGGTCGTCCAGAAACACCATATATTTT; cdr3_aa: CASSLDGSSRNTIYF
clone_size: -; j_call: TRBJ1-4; d_call: -; v_call: TRBV20-1; cdr3_nt: TGCAGTGCTAGACCGGAAGAAAAACTGTTTTTT; cdr3_aa: CSARPEEKLFF
clone_size: -; j_call: TRBJ2-7; d_call: -; v_call: TRBV19; cdr3_nt: TGTGCCAGTAGTATGGGACCGGTCACCTACGAGCAGTACTTC; cdr3_aa: CASSMGPVTYEQYF
clone_size: -; j_call: TRBJ1-2; d_call: -; v_call: TRBV6-1; cdr3_nt: TGTGCCAGCAGTGAATTGCCCTTTAGCAGGGGCTATGGCTACACCTTC; cdr3_aa: CASSELPFSRGYGYTF
clone_size: few; j_call: TRBJ1-1; d_call: -; v_call: TRBV28; cdr3_nt: TGTGCCAGCACCCCTGCCCAGAGGGCAAGAACTGAAGCTTTCTTT; cdr3_aa: CASTPAQRARTEAFF
clone_size: -; j_call: TRBJ2-7; d_call: -; v_call: TRBV7-8; cdr3_nt: TGTGCCAGCAGCTTAGGGGGGGTAACCTACGAGCAGTACTTC; cdr3_aa: CASSLGGVTYEQYF
clone_size: -; j_call: TRBJ2-2; d_call: -; v_call: TRBV10-1; cdr3_nt: TGCGCCAGCAGTGAGACGAACACCGGGGAGCTGTTTTTT; cdr3_aa: CASSETNTGELFF
clone_size: -; j_call: TRBJ1-1; d_call: -; v_call: TRBV7-9; cdr3_nt: TGTGCCAGCAGCTTAGGCCAGGTGAACACTGAAGCTTTCTTT; cdr3_aa: CASSLGQVNTEAFF
clone_size: few; j_call: TRBJ1-2; d_call: -; v_call: TRBV4-2; cdr3_nt: TGTGCCAGCAGCCAAGCGGGTGTGCACTACACCTTC; cdr3_aa: CASSQAGVHYTF
clone_size: -; j_call: TRBJ2-2; d_call: TRBD1; v_call: TRBV19; cdr3_nt: TGTGCCAGTAGTAGGGAAGACAGGGGGACGAACACCGGGGAGCTGTTTTTT; cdr3_aa: CASSREDRGTNTGELFF
clone_size: few; j_call: TRBJ1-6; d_call: -; v_call: TRBV28; cdr3_nt: TGTGCCAGCAAGTTCTCTTATAATTCACCCCTCCACTTT; cdr3_aa: CASKFSYNSPLHF
clone_size: -; j_call: TRBJ1-2; d_call: -; v_call: TRBV6-2/TRBV6-3; cdr3_nt: TGTGCCAGCAGTTCCCCGCGACAGCTCTATGGCTACACCTTC; cdr3_aa: CASSSPRQLYGYTF
clone_size: -; j_call: TRBJ1-1; d_call: -; v_call: TRBV28; cdr3_nt: TGTGCCGCAAAGGACACTGAAGCTTTCTTT; cdr3_aa: CAAKDTEAFF
clone_size: -; j_call: TRBJ2-5; d_call: TRBD2; v_call: TRBV24-1; cdr3_nt: TGTGCCACCAGTGATTTGCAGGCGGGGGGAAGTGGGACCCAGTACTTC; cdr3_aa: CATSDLQAGGSGTQYF
clone_size: -; j_call: TRBJ2-3; d_call: TRBD2; v_call: TRBV10-3; cdr3_nt: TGTGCCATCAGCGGGACTAGCGGATTCGATACGCAGTATTTT; cdr3_aa: CAISGTSGFDTQYF
clone_size: -; j_call: TRBJ1-2; d_call: -; v_call: TRBV14; cdr3_nt: TGTGCCAGCAGCCCCACTCGGGGGGCGATCACGCTTACCTTC; cdr3_aa: CASSPTRGAITLTF
clone_size: -; j_call: TRBJ2-7; d_call: -; v_call: TRBV12-2; cdr3_nt: TGTGCAAGTCGCTCCGCGGACAGTATTTACGAGCAGTACTTC; cdr3_aa: CASRSADSIYEQYF
clone_size: -; j_call: TRBJ2-7; d_call: TRBD2; v_call: TRBV7-8; cdr3_nt: TGTGCCAGCAGCTTAGCCCTTGCCGGGGGGTACGAGCAGTACTTC; cdr3_aa: CASSLALAGGYEQYF
clone_size: few; j_call: TRBJ2-2; d_call: -; v_call: TRBV19; cdr3_nt: TGTGCCAGTAGTCCGAACACCGGGGAGCTGTTTTTT; cdr3_aa: CASSPNTGELFF
clone_size: once; j_call: TRBJ1-2; d_call: TRBD1; v_call: TRBV4-3; cdr3_nt: TGCGCCGGCAGCCAAGAAAGGTTCGACAGGGATGGCTACACCTTC; cdr3_aa: CAGSQERFDRDGYTF
clone_size: -; j_call: TRBJ1-4; d_call: TRBD1; v_call: TRBV12-3/TRBV12-4; cdr3_nt: TGTGCCAGCAGTACCGGGACAGGGGTAGGAAAACTGTTTTTT; cdr3_aa: CASSTGTGVGKLFF
clone_size: -; j_call: TRBJ1-2; d_call: TRBD1; v_call: TRBV6-2/TRBV6-3; cdr3_nt: TGTGCCACCGACAGGGGAGGATTCTATGGCTACACCTTC; cdr3_aa: CATDRGGFYGYTF
clone_size: few; j_call: TRBJ1-6; d_call: TRBD1; v_call: TRBV5-4; cdr3_nt: TGTGCCAGCACCCTGACAGGGGGCCTGGGTTCACCCCTCCACTTT; cdr3_aa: CASTLTGGLGSPLHF
clone_size: -; j_call: TRBJ2-7; d_call: TRBD2; v_call: TRBV7-8; cdr3_nt: TGTGCCAGCAGCCCCGTGGCGGGGGGCGGTGAGCAGTACTTC; cdr3_aa: CASSPVAGGGEQYF
clone_size: -; j_call: TRBJ1-2; d_call: TRBD1; v_call: TRBV19; cdr3_nt: TGTGCCGCATCTCCGGGACAGTTCTATGGCTACACCTTC; cdr3_aa: CAASPGQFYGYTF
clone_size: few; j_call: TRBJ1-2; d_call: -; v_call: TRBV6-1; cdr3_nt: TGTGCCAGCAAAAACCACCGGGACCTATCAGGCTACACCTTC; cdr3_aa: CASKNHRDLSGYTF
clone_size: -; j_call: TRBJ1-1; d_call: -; v_call: TRBV14; cdr3_nt: TGTGCCAGCAGCCATCCGGGGAACACTGAAGCTTTCTTT; cdr3_aa: CASSHPGNTEAFF
clone_size: few; j_call: TRBJ1-2; d_call: -; v_call: TRBV30; cdr3_nt: TGTGCCTGGAGTGGGGGGTGGGAGCAAGGCTACACCTTC; cdr3_aa: CAWSGGWEQGYTF
clone_size: few; j_call: TRBJ2-5; d_call: TRBD2; v_call: TRBV6-5; cdr3_nt: TGTGCCAGCAGTTCCTCCCCCGGGGGGATCCAAGAGACCCAGTACTTC; cdr3_aa: CASSSSPGGIQETQYF
clone_size: few; j_call: TRBJ1-2; d_call: TRBD1; v_call: TRBV12-3/TRBV12-4; cdr3_nt: TGTGCCAGCAGTTTAGCCCCGGGACAGCTCTATGGCTACACCTTC; cdr3_aa: CASSLAPGQLYGYTF
clone_size: -; j_call: TRBJ2-7; d_call: -; v_call: TRBV12-3/TRBV12-4; cdr3_nt: TGTGCTAGCAGTTTAGATCGGGTGTATTACGAGCAGTACTTC; cdr3_aa: CASSLDRVYYEQYF
clone_size: -; j_call: TRBJ2-1; d_call: -; v_call: TRBV27; cdr3_nt: TGTGCCAGCAGGGTGGGGGGGCCTAGTGAGCAGTTCTTC; cdr3_aa: CASRVGGPSEQFF
clone_size: -; j_call: TRBJ1-5; d_call: TRBD1; v_call: TRBV2; cdr3_nt: TGTGCCAGCAGTGCCCCGACAGGGAACAATCAGCCCCAGCATTTT; cdr3_aa: CASSAPTGNNQPQHF
clone_size: few; j_call: TRBJ2-5; d_call: -; v_call: TRBV6-1; cdr3_nt: TGTGCCAGCAGCAGGGGACTGGTCCAAGAGACCCAGTACTTC; cdr3_aa: CASSRGLVQETQYF
clone_size: -; j_call: TRBJ1-1; d_call: -; v_call: TRBV9; cdr3_nt: TGTGCCAGCAGCGTAGGGGGGGGGACTGGCACTGAAGCTTTCTTT; cdr3_aa: CASSVGGGTGTEAFF
clone_size: -; j_call: TRBJ2-5; d_call: -; v_call: TRBV25-1; cdr3_nt: TGTGCCAGCAGTGCGGACTTTCAAGAGACCCAGTACTTC; cdr3_aa: CASSADFQETQYF
clone_size: -; j_call: TRBJ1-2; d_call: -; v_call: TRBV12-3/TRBV12-4; cdr3_nt: TGTGCCAGCAGTTTAGCTGCGGACAGAGTGCTCTATGGCTACACCTTC; cdr3_aa: CASSLAADRVLYGYTF
clone_size: once; j_call: TRBJ2-6; d_call: -; v_call: TRBV6-1; cdr3_nt: TGTGCCAGCAGACCGACTTATACTGGGGCCAACGTCCTGACTTTC; cdr3_aa: CASRPTYTGANVLTF
clone_size: -; j_call: TRBJ2-3; d_call: -; v_call: TRBV7-3; cdr3_nt: TGTGCCAGCAGCTTAACGGGAGGACTATCCACAGATACGCAGTATTTT; cdr3_aa: CASSLTGGLSTDTQYF
clone_size: medium-sized; j_call: TRBJ1-5; d_call: -; v_call: TRBV20-1; cdr3_nt: TGCAGTGCTAGAGGGTCCCCCTCTAGCAATCAGCCCCAGCATTTT; cdr3_aa: CSARGSPSSNQPQHF
clone_size: -; j_call: TRBJ2-5; d_call: -; v_call: TRBV6-2/TRBV6-3; cdr3_nt: TGTGCCAGCAGCTCAGACGGAAAACGAGAGACCCAGTACTTC; cdr3_aa: CASSSDGKRETQYF
clone_size: medium-sized; j_call: TRBJ1-5; d_call: -; v_call: TRBV21-1; cdr3_nt: TGTGCCAGCAGCAAAGGGGACCCCACGCCCCAGCATTTT; cdr3_aa: CASSKGDPTPQHF
clone_size: few; j_call: TRBJ1-5; d_call: -; v_call: TRBV19; cdr3_nt: TGTGCCAGCCGGGACCGCAGTCAGTCCCAGCATTTT; cdr3_aa: CASRDRSQSQHF
clone_size: few; j_call: TRBJ1-5; d_call: -; v_call: TRBV19; cdr3_nt: TGTGCCAGTAGCTCAGGGATCCTTCGCAATCAGCCCCAGCATTTT; cdr3_aa: CASSSGILRNQPQHF
clone_size: -; j_call: TRBJ2-7; d_call: -; v_call: TRBV12-3/TRBV12-4; cdr3_nt: TGTGCCAGCAGTTTGGGGAGGCCTCCCTACGAGCAGTACTTC; cdr3_aa: CASSLGRPPYEQYF
clone_size: -; j_call: TRBJ1-6; d_call: -; v_call: TRBV21-1; cdr3_nt: TGTGCCAGCAGCCCTGAGCCAAGCCTTAATTCACCCCTCCACTTT; cdr3_aa: CASSPEPSLNSPLHF
clone_size: -; j_call: TRBJ1-1; d_call: -; v_call: TRBV14; cdr3_nt: TGTGCCAGCAGCCAACGAACAGGGTTGAGCACTGAAGCTTTCTTT; cdr3_aa: CASSQRTGLSTEAFF
clone_size: -; j_call: TRBJ2-5; d_call: TRBD2; v_call: TRBV6-1; cdr3_nt: TGTGCCAGCAGTCTGACTAGCGGGGGATTAGAGACCCAGTACTTC; cdr3_aa: CASSLTSGGLETQYF
clone_size: -; j_call: TRBJ2-1; d_call: -; v_call: TRBV6-1; cdr3_nt: TGTGCCAGCAGTGGGCTAGGGGTCAATGAGCAGTTCTTC; cdr3_aa: CASSGLGVNEQFF
clone_size: -; j_call: TRBJ2-4; d_call: TRBD2; v_call: TRBV6-1; cdr3_nt: TGTGCCAGCAGTCGCGACTCGGGGGTAGCGGGGGCCCTTTCAAACATTCAGTACTTC; cdr3_aa: CASSRDSGVAGALSNIQYF
clone_size: -; j_call: TRBJ2-3; d_call: -; v_call: TRBV7-8; cdr3_nt: TGTGCCAGCAGTTCCCATGGGGGGGGCCTATTCACAGATACGCAGTATTTT; cdr3_aa: CASSSHGGGLFTDTQYF